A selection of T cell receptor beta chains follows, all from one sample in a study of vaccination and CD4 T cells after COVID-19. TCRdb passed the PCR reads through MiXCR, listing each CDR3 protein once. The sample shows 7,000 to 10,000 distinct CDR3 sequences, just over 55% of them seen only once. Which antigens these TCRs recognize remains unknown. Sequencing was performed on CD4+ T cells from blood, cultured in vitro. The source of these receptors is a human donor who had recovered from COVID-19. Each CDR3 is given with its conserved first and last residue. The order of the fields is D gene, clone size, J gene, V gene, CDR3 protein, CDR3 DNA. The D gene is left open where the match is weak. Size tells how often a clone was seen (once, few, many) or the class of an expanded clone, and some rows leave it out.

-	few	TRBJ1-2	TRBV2	CASSGLQGRDGYTF	TGTGCCAGCAGTGGGCTCCAGGGGAGGGATGGCTACACCTTC
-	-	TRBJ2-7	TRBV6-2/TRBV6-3	CASSVREAPNEQYF	TGTGCCAGCAGTGTCAGAGAGGCCCCCAACGAGCAGTACTTC
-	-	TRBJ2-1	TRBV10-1	CASNVDKHSYNEQFF	TGCGCCAGCAACGTAGACAAGCACTCCTACAATGAGCAGTTCTTC
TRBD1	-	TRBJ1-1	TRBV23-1	CASSQVSGTVNTEAFF	TGCGCCAGCAGTCAGGTCTCTGGGACAGTCAACACTGAAGCTTTCTTT
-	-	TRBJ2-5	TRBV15	CATSRGVRQETQYF	TGTGCCACCAGCAGAGGAGTCAGACAAGAGACCCAGTACTTC
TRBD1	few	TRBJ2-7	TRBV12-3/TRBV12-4	CASSSTDRGGSYEQYF	TGTGCCAGCAGTTCGACCGACAGGGGAGGATCCTACGAGCAGTACTTC
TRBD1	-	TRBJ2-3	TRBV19	CASSTRTGFTDTQYF	TGTGCCAGTAGTACCCGGACAGGGTTCACAGATACGCAGTATTTT
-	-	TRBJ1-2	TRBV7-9	CASSTATESNYGYTF	TGTGCCAGCAGCACAGCGACAGAATCTAACTATGGCTACACCTTC
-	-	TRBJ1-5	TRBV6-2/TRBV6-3	CASSFRSSNQPQHF	TGTGCCAGCAGTTTTCGCAGTTCCAATCAGCCCCAGCATTTT
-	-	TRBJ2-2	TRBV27	CASSRSRTGELFF	TGTGCCAGCAGTAGGTCGCGAACCGGGGAGCTGTTTTTT
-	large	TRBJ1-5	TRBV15	CATSSQGGQPQHF	TGTGCCACCAGCAGCCAAGGGGGTCAGCCCCAGCATTTT
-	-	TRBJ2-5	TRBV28	CASSPSFFRGQGETQYF	TGTGCCAGCAGTCCCTCGTTCTTTCGGGGGCAGGGAGAGACCCAGTACTTC
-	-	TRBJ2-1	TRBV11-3	CASSWEQSSYNEQFF	TGTGCCAGCAGCTGGGAGCAGAGCTCCTACAATGAGCAGTTCTTC
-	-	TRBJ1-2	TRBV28	CASSFPGARGYTF	TGTGCCAGCAGTTTCCCGGGGGCGCGGGGCTACACCTTC
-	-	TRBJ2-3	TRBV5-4	CASSYRGTDTQYF	TGTGCCAGCAGCTACCGGGGGACAGATACGCAGTATTTT
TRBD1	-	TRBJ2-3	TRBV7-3	CASSPGQGRDTQYF	TGTGCCAGCAGCCCCGGACAGGGGCGGGATACGCAGTATTTT
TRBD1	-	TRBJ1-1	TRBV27	CASRLGQGALNTEAFF	TGTGCCAGCAGACTGGGACAGGGGGCTTTGAACACTGAAGCTTTCTTT
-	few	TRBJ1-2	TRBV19	CASSSTVNYGYTF	TGTGCCAGTAGTTCTACAGTAAACTATGGCTACACCTTC
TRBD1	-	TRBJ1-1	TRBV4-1	CASSQPNRGRGTEAFF	TGCGCCAGCAGCCAACCGAACAGGGGGCGAGGGACTGAAGCTTTCTTT
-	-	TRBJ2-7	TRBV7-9	CASSGTPVEQYF	TGTGCCAGCAGCGGGACTCCCGTCGAGCAGTACTTC
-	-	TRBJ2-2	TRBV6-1	CATRSRNTGELFF	TGTGCCACCCGGTCGCGAAACACCGGGGAGCTGTTTTTT
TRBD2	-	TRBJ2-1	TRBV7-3	CASSLGGLAGNEQFF	TGTGCCAGCAGCTTAGGGGGACTAGCGGGTAATGAGCAGTTCTTC
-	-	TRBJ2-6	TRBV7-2	CASSVGLGSGANVLTF	TGTGCCAGCAGCGTGGGACTGGGGTCTGGGGCCAACGTCCTGACTTTC
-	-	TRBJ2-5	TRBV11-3	CASSLAEWGASNQETQYF	TGTGCCAGCAGCTTAGCCGAATGGGGAGCTAGTAACCAAGAGACCCAGTACTTC
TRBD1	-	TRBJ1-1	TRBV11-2	CASSVIRGPTEAFF	TGTGCCAGCAGCGTTATCAGGGGGCCCACTGAAGCTTTCTTT
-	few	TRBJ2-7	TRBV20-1	CSATMPQNSYEQYF	TGCAGTGCCACCATGCCCCAGAACTCCTACGAGCAGTACTTC
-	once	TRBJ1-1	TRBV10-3	CAISKVGTEAFF	TGTGCCATCAGCAAGGTTGGGACTGAAGCTTTCTTT
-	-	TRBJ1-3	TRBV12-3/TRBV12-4	CASSLATANSGNTIYF	TGTGCCAGCAGTTTAGCGACAGCAAACTCTGGAAACACCATATATTTT
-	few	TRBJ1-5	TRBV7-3	CASSVLPNQPQHF	TGTGCCAGCAGCGTCCTACCCAATCAGCCCCAGCATTTT
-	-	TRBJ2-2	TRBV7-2	CASSLRSSANTGELFF	TGTGCCAGCAGCTTGCGGTCCTCCGCGAACACCGGGGAGCTGTTTTTT
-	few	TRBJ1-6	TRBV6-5	CASSYPPTNYNSPLHF	TGTGCCAGCAGTTACCCCCCTACAAATTATAATTCACCCCTCCACTTT
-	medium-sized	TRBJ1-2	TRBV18	CASSPESGVNYGYTF	TGTGCCAGCTCACCAGAGAGCGGAGTTAACTATGGCTACACCTTC
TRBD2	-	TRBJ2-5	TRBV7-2	CASSPNGLAAAGETQYF	TGTGCCAGCAGCCCAAACGGACTAGCGGCCGCGGGAGAGACCCAGTACTTC
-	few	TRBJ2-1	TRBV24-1	CATSEPGGGEQFF	TGTGCCACCAGTGAGCCCGGGGGCGGTGAGCAGTTCTTC
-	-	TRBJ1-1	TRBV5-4	CASSLMNTEAFF	TGTGCCAGCAGCTTGATGAACACTGAAGCTTTCTTT
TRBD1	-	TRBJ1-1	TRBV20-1	CSGGTGGWNTEAFF	TGCAGTGGAGGGACAGGGGGATGGAACACTGAAGCTTTCTTT
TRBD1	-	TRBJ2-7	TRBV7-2	CASSLGLGQGEQYF	TGTGCCAGCAGCTTAGGATTGGGACAGGGCGAGCAGTACTTC